These 18 T cell receptor beta chains were all obtained from the same sample, sequenced in a study of T cells after yellow fever vaccination. From the 5' RACE reads, TCRdb called clonotypes with MiXCR, one entry per CDR3 protein. The table shows around 550,000 distinct CDR3 sequences, with approximately 21% occurring only once. The material sequenced was PBMCs, taken 15 days after the yellow fever booster vaccination. Receptor source: a man younger than 40 who received the YFV17D yellow fever vaccine.

The gene calls are TRBV12-3 or TRBV12-4 and TRBJ2-6; the D gene is possibly TRBD1 (6 bases). This CDR3 has 17 residues. The germline V and J ends were trimmed by 5 bases and 0 bases, with 14 bases remaining between them. This chain's CDR3 is CASSVSGHSSGANVLTF. In DNA form, the CDR3 reads TGTGCCAGCAGTGTTTCGGGACACAGCTCTGGGGCCAACGTCCTGACTTTC.

A few counts support this clonotype. V is TRBV27 and J is TRBJ2-7; D is tentatively TRBD1 or TRBD2 (5 bases each). V gave up 8 bases and J gave up 6 bases, with 14 bases separating them. This CDR3 spans 12 amino acids. The germline V gene has CDR1 MNHEY and CDR2 SMNVEV (reference sequence). Written as DNA, the CDR3 is TGTGCCAGCGCCCTTCGGGGCGGCGAGCAGTACTTC. Translated: CASALRGGEQYF.

There are a few counts of this clonotype. The V call is TRBV7-2, the J call TRBJ1-6, with D unclear. Germline-derived CDR1 and CDR2 are SGHTA and FQGNSA. CDR3 length equals 12 residues. The V end lost 5 bases, the J end lost 10 bases, and 9 bases lay between the germline ends. The CDR3 loop reads CASSVQRSPLHF. The DNA for the CDR3 is TGTGCCAGCAGCGTACAAAGGTCACCCCTCCACTTT.

In its sample, this clonotype was seen a few times. The genes are TRBV20-1 and TRBJ2-1; perhaps D is TRBD1 or TRBD2 (5 bases each). Trimming cost V 5 bases and J 4 bases, with 12 bases left between them. The CDR3 contains 13 residues. Germline lookup yields CDR1 DFQATT and CDR2 SNEGSKA (reference sequence). CDR3 sequence (DNA): TGCAGTGCTTACCGGGACCCTTACAATGAGCAGTTCTTC. Protein: CSAYRDPYNEQFF.

This clonotype occurred a few times. This sequence joins TRBV7-8 and TRBJ2-1, with 9 bases matching TRBD2. Germline assignment: CDR1 SGHVS and CDR2 FQNEAQ. This CDR3 region has 17 residues. V dropped 4 bases and J dropped 5; count of bases not matched to a gene: 12. The CDR3 region has the DNA TGTGCCAGCAGCTCGCTTATTAGCGGGAGCGCCAACAATGAGCAGTTCTTC. It is translated as CASSSLISGSANNEQFF. Based on the CDR3 plus reference TRBV7-8 and TRBJ2-1, the full variable domain is GAGVSQSPRYKVAKRGQDVALRCDPISGHVSLFWYQQALGQGPEFLTYFQNEAQLDKSGLPSDRFFAERPEGSVSTLKIQRTQQEDSAVYLCASSSLISGSANNEQFFGPGTRLTVL.

This clonotype was detected many times. The chain is built from TRBV5-1 and TRBJ2-7, with D possibly being TRBD1 or TRBD2 (5 bases each). This CDR3 is 13 amino acids long. The germline V gene encodes CDR1 SGHRS and CDR2 YFSETQ. V lost 4 bases and J lost 1, with 9 bases in between. The CDR3 here is CASSRWGSYEQYF. CDR3 DNA sequence: TGCGCCAGCAGCCGGTGGGGGTCCTACGAGCAGTACTTC.

V usage is TRBV20-1 and J usage is TRBJ2-5; D not resolved. Trimming removed 0 bases at V and 4 bases at J, with 12 bases between. Per the germline V gene, CDR1 is DFQATT and CDR2 is SNEGSKA (reference sequence). The length of the CDR3 is 14 residues. CDR3 in DNA: TGCAGTGCTAGAGATTGGCCTGGAGTAGAGACCCAGTACTTC. Encoded protein: CSARDWPGVETQYF.

This clonotype has a handful of counts. The chain carries TRBV20-1 and TRBJ2-7; D gene uncertain. The V gene lost 0 bases and the J gene lost 0 bases, with 15 bases spanning the gap. Germline assignment: CDR1 DFQATT and CDR2 SNEGSKA (reference sequence). The CDR3 runs 16 residues. CDR3 in DNA: TGCAGTGCTAGAGACGGGCGGACGGCCTCCTCCTACGAGCAGTACTTC. It yields the protein CSARDGRTASSYEQYF.

The chain recombines TRBV20-1 with TRBJ1-4; D might be TRBD1 (5 bases). CDR3 length: 14 amino acids. CDR1 is DFQATT, CDR2 SNEGSKA, per germline (reference sequence). Trimming removed 0 bases from V and 11 bases from J, with 16 bases in between. The CDR3 is CSARELAGPPKLFF. The CDR3 DNA reads TGCAGTGCTAGAGAGTTGGCAGGGCCCCCGAAACTGTTTTTT.

A few counts support this clonotype. The chain has TRBV29-1 and TRBJ2-3; D gene unclear. The CDR3 is 13 amino acids. CDR1 SQVTM and CDR2 ANQGSEA come from the germline V gene. V lost 4 bases and J 2 bases, leaving 10 bases between the germline ends. The CDR3 is CSVVSANTDTQYF. The CDR3, as DNA: TGCAGCGTTGTATCAGCCAACACAGATACGCAGTATTTT.

This clonotype was counted at least ten times. The V gene is TRBV4-3, the J gene TRBJ2-7; D is ambiguous. This CDR3 has 13 residues. V was shortened by 0 bases and J by 5 bases, with 8 bases between the two germline ends. Germline V gives CDR1 LGHNA, CDR2 YSLEER. This CDR3 is CASSQDYQHEQYF. The DNA of the CDR3 is TGCGCCAGCAGCCAAGACTACCAACACGAGCAGTACTTC.

V gene TRBV6-5 combines with J gene TRBJ2-2, with a tentative D call TRBD1 (6 bases). V was trimmed by 8 bases and J by 3 bases, leaving 7 bases between them. Germline CDR1 is MNHEY and CDR2 is SVGAGI. The length of the CDR3 is 12 residues. As DNA, the CDR3 is TGTGCCAGCGGACAGTACACCGGGGAGCTGTTTTTT. Its protein product is CASGQYTGELFF.

V usage is TRBV11-1 and J usage is TRBJ2-5, with D perhaps given as TRBD1 or TRBD2 (5 bases each). Between the trimmed V and J ends, which lost 5 bases and 2 bases, there was a span of 18 bases. The V gene's germline CDR1 is SGHAT and CDR2 FQDESV (reference sequence). The CDR3 runs 16 residues. CDR3 loop: CASSPRDGRQQETQYF. CDR3 bases: TGTGCCAGCAGCCCCCGGGACGGAAGACAACAAGAGACCCAGTACTTC.

This clonotype was observed a few times. The chain is built from TRBV20-1 and TRBJ2-7, with 10 bases fitting TRBD2. Germline V gives CDR1 DFQATT, CDR2 SNEGSKA (reference sequence). This CDR3 is 13 amino acids long. Trimming took 6 bases from V and 4 from J; bases not matched to a gene: 6. The CDR3 DNA sequence: TGCAGTGCAAAGGGACTAGCGAGTTACGAGCAGTACTTC. Protein sequence: CSAKGLASYEQYF.

The chain links TRBV4-2 to TRBJ1-4; D gene ambiguous. The V gene lost 0 bases and the J gene lost 7 bases, with 6 bases spanning the gap. The CDR3 spans 13 residues. Germline V gene lookup returns CDR1 LGHNA and CDR2 YNFKEQ. Here the CDR3 reads CASSQDWGEKLFF. CDR3 bases: TGTGCCAGCAGCCAAGATTGGGGTGAAAAACTGTTTTTT.

V is TRBV5-6 and J is TRBJ1-6; D remains ambiguous. Trimming pared 4 bases from V and 8 bases from J, leaving 16 bases between. In germline, CDR1 is SGHDT, CDR2 YYEEEE. This CDR3 contains 15 residues. The CDR3 region has the DNA TGTGCCAGCAGCCAGAGCACCGCCACGTATTCACCCCTCCACTTT. This translates into CASSQSTATYSPLHF.

The chain is built from TRBV12-3 or TRBV12-4 and TRBJ1-6; D gene uncertain. The CDR3 is 15 amino acids. Trimming stripped 5 bases from V and 16 bases from J, with 24 bases between. The CDR3 DNA follows: TGTGCCAGCAGTATTGGCGCCACTAGGATCCGGTGGCTCCACTTT. The encoded protein is CASSIGATRIRWLHF.

V is TRBV2 and J is TRBJ1-1, with D unresolved. The CDR3 extends over 13 amino acids. V lost 7 bases and J lost 0, with 9 bases in between. CDR1 SNHLY and CDR2 FYNNEI come from the germline V gene. The CDR3 region has the DNA TGTGCCAGCAAGGGCAACCTGAACACTGAAGCTTTCTTT. Translation gives CASKGNLNTEAFF.